These T cell receptor beta chains were read from a single sample in a study of blood T cell repertoires in COVID-19. Method: immunoSEQ multiplex PCR; TCRdb's copy keeps in-frame clones and lacks some. The profile covers about 86,000 clones, with approximately 87% appearing a single time and 1.1% taken by the ten largest. Specimen: peripheral blood. All receptors come from a human donor in a cohort sampled during active COVID-19. CDR3s include the opening cysteine and the closing phenylalanine or tryptophan. A D gene is named only where the DNA matches it firmly.

D gene	V gene	J gene	CDR3 protein	CDR3 DNA
.	TRBV28	TRBJ2-7	CASSPHAQGRPYEQYF	TGTGCCAGCAGCCCACACGCCCAGGGGCGACCCTACGAGCAGTACTTC
TRBD1	TRBV28	TRBJ2-1	CASNTGQGLNEQFF	TGTGCCAGCAACACCGGACAGGGGCTAAATGAGCAGTTCTTC
TRBD1	TRBV19	TRBJ1-1	CASRPRGRGDTEAFF	TGTGCCAGTAGACCCCGGGGCAGGGGGGACACTGAAGCTTTCTTT
.	TRBV3-1/TRBV3-2	TRBJ1-4	CASSRRGGEKLFF	TGTGCCAGCAGCCGCAGGGGCGGTGAAAAACTGTTTTTT
TRBD1	TRBV27	TRBJ1-2	CASSRTGTGGAHGYTF	TGTGCCAGCAGTCGGACCGGGACAGGGGGCGCGCATGGCTACACCTTC
.	TRBV6-5	TRBJ2-7	CASIGRLGVREQYF	TGTGCCAGCATTGGGCGGCTAGGGGTGAGGGAGCAGTACTTC
TRBD1	TRBV7-2	TRBJ2-7	CASSPPGTGNEQYF	TGTGCCAGCAGCCCCCCCGGGACAGGGAACGAGCAGTACTTC
.	TRBV2	TRBJ2-3	CASSDRRETDTQYF	TGTGCCAGCAGTGACAGACGGGAGACAGATACGCAGTATTTT
.	TRBV6-5	TRBJ1-6	CASSPIKEGSPLHF	TGTGCCAGCAGTCCCATAAAAGAGGGTTCACCCCTCCACTTT
.	TRBV2	TRBJ1-2	CASSVGGGNYGYTF	TGTGCCAGCAGTGTTGGCGGGGGTAACTATGGCTACACCTTC
TRBD1	TRBV7-9	TRBJ1-5	CASSFGTGKGEPQHF	TGTGCCAGCAGCTTCGGGACAGGGAAAGGAGAGCCCCAGCATTTT
.	TRBV27	TRBJ2-7	CASSLAEEHEQYF	TGTGCCAGCAGCCTCGCAGAGGAACACGAGCAGTACTTC
TRBD2	TRBV18	TRBJ2-7	CASSRTGTSGNEQYF	TGTGCCAGCTCCCGGACCGGGACTAGCGGGAACGAGCAGTACTTC
TRBD1	TRBV2	TRBJ1-1	CASRSQGVSTEAFF	TGTGCCAGCAGATCACAGGGGGTCAGCACTGAAGCTTTCTTT
.	TRBV7-2	TRBJ1-5	CASSLWWGGNQPQHF	TGTGCCAGCAGCTTATGGTGGGGGGGCAATCAGCCCCAGCATTTT
TRBD2	TRBV28	TRBJ2-2	CASSLSLAGGPRELFF	TGTGCCAGCAGTTTATCCCTAGCGGGAGGGCCGAGGGAGCTGTTTTTT
TRBD2	TRBV7-9	TRBJ2-1	CASSLEGLGNEQFF	TGTGCCAGCAGCTTAGAGGGACTAGGCAATGAGCAGTTCTTC
.	TRBV6-5	TRBJ2-5	CASSYSRGAETQYF	TGTGCCAGCAGTTACTCGCGAGGAGCGGAGACCCAGTACTTC
.	TRBV28	TRBJ2-3	CASSEGEYTDTQYF	TGTGCCAGCAGTGAGGGGGAATACACAGATACGCAGTATTTT
.	TRBV27	TRBJ1-5	CASSSRNQPQHF	TGTGCCAGCAGTTCGAGGAATCAGCCCCAGCATTTT
TRBD2	TRBV19	TRBJ2-1	CATLEPLGTSGRGEQFF	TGTGCCACTTTAGAGCCTCTTGGGACTAGCGGGAGAGGTGAGCAGTTCTTC
TRBD1	TRBV28	TRBJ1-5	CASSSGQGKEPQHF	TGTGCCAGCAGTTCCGGACAGGGGAAGGAGCCCCAGCATTTT